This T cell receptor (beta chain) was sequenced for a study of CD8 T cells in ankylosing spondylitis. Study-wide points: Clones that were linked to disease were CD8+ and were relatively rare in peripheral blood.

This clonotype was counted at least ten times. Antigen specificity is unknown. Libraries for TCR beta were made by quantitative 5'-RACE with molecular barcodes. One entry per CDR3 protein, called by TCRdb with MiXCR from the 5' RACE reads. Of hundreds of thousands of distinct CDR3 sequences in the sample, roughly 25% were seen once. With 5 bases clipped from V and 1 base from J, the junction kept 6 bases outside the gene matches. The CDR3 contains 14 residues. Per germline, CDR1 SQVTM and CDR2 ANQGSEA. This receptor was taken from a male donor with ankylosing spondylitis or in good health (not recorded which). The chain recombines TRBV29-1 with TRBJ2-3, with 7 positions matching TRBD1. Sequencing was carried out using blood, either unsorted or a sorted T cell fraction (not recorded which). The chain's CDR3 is CSVLGGQGTDTQYF. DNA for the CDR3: TGCAGCGTTCTTGGCGGACAGGGCACAGATACGCAGTATTTT.